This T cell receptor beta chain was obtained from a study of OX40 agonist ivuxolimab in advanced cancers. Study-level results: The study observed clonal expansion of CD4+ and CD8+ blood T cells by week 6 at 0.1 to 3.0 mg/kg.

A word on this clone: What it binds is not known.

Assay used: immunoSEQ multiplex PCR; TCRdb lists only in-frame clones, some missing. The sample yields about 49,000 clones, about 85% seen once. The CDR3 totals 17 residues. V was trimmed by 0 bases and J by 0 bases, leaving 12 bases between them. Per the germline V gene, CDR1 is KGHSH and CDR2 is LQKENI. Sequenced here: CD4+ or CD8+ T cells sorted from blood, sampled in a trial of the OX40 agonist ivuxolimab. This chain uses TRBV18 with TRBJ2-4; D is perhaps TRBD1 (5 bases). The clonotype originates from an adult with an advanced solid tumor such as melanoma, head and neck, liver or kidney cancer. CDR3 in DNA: TGTGCCAGCTCACCACCTGCCGACAGTCTAGCCAAAAACATTCAGTACTTC. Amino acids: CASSPPADSLAKNIQYF.